Below are 13 T cell receptor beta chains sequenced from a single sample in a study of T cells in tuberculosis. Produced via immunoSEQ multiplex PCR; TCRdb's table is partial and in-frame only. The repertoire has tens of thousands of clones, around 92% of them found once; the top ten carry about 7.8%. What was sequenced was PBMCs. These receptors originate from a donor between 10 and 35 years old with latent tuberculosis or without tuberculosis infection. Some clones in this sample may be carry-over from other donors' samples.

J is TRBJ2-3 and V is TRBV2, with 10 bases that match TRBD2. This CDR3 has 14 residues. With 8 bases clipped from V and 0 bases from J, the junction kept 2 bases outside the gene matches. The germline CDR1 and CDR2 sequences are SNHLY and FYNNEI. Here the CDR3 reads CASVTSGSTDTQYF. CDR3 sequence (DNA): TGTGCCAGCGTGACTAGCGGGAGCACAGATACGCAGTATTTT.

The chain recombines TRBV5-1 with TRBJ1-1; weak D call: TRBD1 (6 bases). This CDR3 has 16 amino acids. Germline-derived CDR1 and CDR2 are SGHRS and YFSETQ. V lost 0 bases, J lost 8 bases, and 20 bases lay in between. In DNA form, the CDR3 reads TGCGCCAGCAGCTTGGCATTCGGGGGGGCCGCCGGCGAAGCTTTCTTT. Its protein product is CASSLAFGGAAGEAFF.

The chain is built from TRBV4-1 and TRBJ1-1; D gene uncertain. The ends were cut back, 4 bases at V and 0 bases at J, with 15 bases in the middle. The CDR3 length is 16 residues. Germline V gene sequence: CDR1 MGHRA, CDR2 YSYEKL. CDR3: CASSPTVAGMNTEAFF. In nucleotides, the CDR3 is TGCGCCAGCAGCCCGACGGTGGCGGGCATGAACACTGAAGCTTTCTTT.

The rearrangement links TRBV6-6 to TRBJ2-7; a possible D gene is TRBD1 (6 bases). The germline V gene has CDR1 MNHNY and CDR2 SVGAGI (reference sequence). Trimming pared 5 bases from V and 2 bases from J, leaving 10 bases between. The CDR3 covers 13 residues. The CDR3 loop is CASSRQETYEQYF. The CDR3, as DNA: TGTGCCAGCAGTAGACAGGAAACCTACGAGCAGTACTTC.

The chain recombines TRBV10-3 with TRBJ2-4, with D perhaps matching TRBD1 (6 bases). V was cut by 10 bases and J by 1 base, with 17 bases left in between. Per the germline V gene, CDR1 is ENHRY and CDR2 is SYGVKD. The CDR3 extends over 15 amino acids. CDR3 residues: CATSGQLTAKNIQYF. The CDR3 DNA reads TGTGCCACCTCCGGACAGCTTACCGCCAAAAACATTCAGTACTTC.

J is TRBJ2-7 and V is TRBV27; 13 bases match TRBD2. Germline values: CDR1 MNHEY, CDR2 SMNVEV (reference sequence). The CDR3 contains 18 residues. Trimming at V came to 1 base and at J to 5 bases, leaving 11 bases not matched to a gene. The CDR3 nucleotides read TGTGCCAGCAGTTTATTTCCCCCAGGACTAGCGGGAGTGCACGAGCAGTACTTC. Translating it yields CASSLFPPGLAGVHEQYF.

This chain joins TRBV7-9 and TRBJ2-2, with D hard to call. Germline V CDR1 and CDR2: SEHNR, FQNEAQ (reference sequence). Trimming removed 1 base at V and 3 bases at J, with 3 bases between. The CDR3 sequence is 13 residues long. DNA of the CDR3: TGTGCCAGCAGCTTAGTAGACACCGGGGAGCTGTTTTTT. The encoded protein is CASSLVDTGELFF.

The chain carries TRBV30 and TRBJ2-3; TRBD1 agrees at 7 bases. The CDR3 spans 16 residues. J lost 2 bases, V lost 1 base, and 9 bases had no gene match. Germline V CDR1 and CDR2: GTSNPN, SVGIG (reference sequence). CDR3 sequence: CAWSGALGGLTDTQYF. CDR3 in DNA: TGTGCCTGGAGTGGGGCCTTAGGGGGCCTCACAGATACGCAGTATTTT.

J is TRBJ2-5 and V is TRBV7-9, with D tentatively TRBD2 (5 bases). Trimming took off 0 bases at V and 2 bases at J, with 7 bases between the two ends. CDR3 length: 14 residues. Looked up from germline, CDR1 is SEHNR and CDR2 is FQNEAQ (reference sequence). The CDR3 DNA is TGTGCCAGCAGCTTAGCGCGGGTGCAAGAGACCCAGTACTTC. Translated, it gives CASSLARVQETQYF.

The gene calls are TRBV9 and TRBJ2-3; D gene uncertain. V lost 1 base, J lost 5 bases, and 11 bases lay in between. The germline V gene has CDR1 SGDLS and CDR2 YYNGEE. The CDR3 runs to 14 residues. CDR3: CASSVISSGDTQYF. CDR3 nucleotide sequence: TGTGCCAGCAGCGTAATATCATCGGGAGATACGCAGTATTTT.

This clone was detected only a few times. The J gene is TRBJ1-2, the V gene TRBV19; 7 bases are a match to TRBD1. Unmatched junction bases numbered 5, after V lost 4 bases and J lost 3 bases. Germline V lookup: CDR1 LNHDA, CDR2 SQIVND (reference sequence). This CDR3 is built from 14 residues. This CDR3 is CASSREGGYYGYTF. The CDR3 DNA reads as TGTGCCAGTAGTAGAGAAGGGGGCTACTATGGCTACACCTTC.

The CDR3 region has the DNA TGTGCCAGTAGTATGGGACAGGGGATGTTTGACACTGAAGCTTTCTTT. This codes for CASSMGQGMFDTEAFF. This sequence joins TRBV19 and TRBJ1-1; TRBD1 agrees at 10 bases. From germline, CDR1 is LNHDA and CDR2 SQIVND (reference sequence). V lost 3 bases and J lost 3; bases outside the gene matches: 7. This CDR3 has 16 amino acids.

V gene TRBV5-8 combines with J gene TRBJ1-6; D not certain. The CDR3 contains 14 residues. The germline V and J ends were trimmed by 1 base and 14 bases, with 16 bases remaining between them. From germline, CDR1 is SGHTS and CDR2 YDEGEE. The DNA of the CDR3 is TGTGCCAGCAGCTTGAATTCGGGAGCGAGATCCCTCCACTTT. Residues: CASSLNSGARSLHF.